Presented here are 5 T cell receptor beta chains from one specimen sequenced in a study of cytomegalovirus exposure and HLA in healthy donors (dated by TCRdb to about 2017). The method was the immunoSEQ multiplex PCR assay. A mixture of 60 forward primers for TCR Vbeta segments and 13 reverse primers for TCR Jbeta segments was used in the multiplex PCR. TCRdb re-hosts the immuneACCESS table, in-frame sequences only. Its copies lack some clones; in the studies checked, an unresolved V gene accounts for under half of them, and the cause for the rest is not known. Within this sample are 80,000 to 100,000 clones, with 65% to 75% of them counted one time only. The top ten clonotypes cover more than 20% of the sample. The sample taken for sequencing was PBMCs. The receptors stem from a man aged 30-40 years in good health and CMV-seropositive.

The rearrangement uses TRBV6-5 and TRBJ1-1; weak D call: TRBD1 (6 bases). The CDR3 runs 14 residues. Germline lookup yields CDR1 MNHEY and CDR2 SVGAGI. Trimming removed 7 bases from V and 4 bases from J, with 16 bases in between. CDR3 protein: CASKRGISGTEAFF. CDR3 DNA: TGTGCCAGCAAGAGGGGGATCAGTGGCACTGAAGCTTTCTTT.

The V gene is TRBV7-9, the J gene TRBJ1-6, with D possibly TRBD1 on 6 matching bases. The CDR3 consists of 13 residues. CDR1 is SEHNR and CDR2 is FQNEAQ in the germline V gene (reference sequence). The V end lost 4 bases, the J end lost 7 bases, and 8 bases lay between the germline ends. DNA for the CDR3: TGTGCCAGCAGCTCCGGACAGAATTCACCCCTCCACTTT. Its protein product is CASSSGQNSPLHF.

This clone turned up a few times. The junction shows a germline mismatch at one end, possibly a read error. V gene TRBV2 combines with J gene TRBJ1-1; D gene ambiguous. The CDR3 loop spans 9 amino acids. Per the germline V gene, CDR1 is SNHLY and CDR2 is FYNNEI. The CDR3 DNA follows: TGTGCCAGCAGTGAAGGGAGAATTTTT. This encodes CASSEGRIF.

The chain is built from TRBV7-3 and TRBJ1-1; D is unclear. CDR1 is SGHTA, CDR2 FQGTGA, per germline. V was cut by 1 base and J by 4 bases, with 25 bases left in between. The CDR3 is 19 amino acids. As DNA, the CDR3 is TGTGCCAGCAGCTTAAAACCTTTGGTTCGTGGAGGGTTAGGCACTGAAGCTTTCTTT. It is translated as CASSLKPLVRGGLGTEAFF.

The chain links TRBV6-6 to TRBJ2-4; TRBD1 might be the D (5 bases). Trimming shortened V by 6 bases and J by 7 bases, and 7 bases separated the two germline ends. The V gene's germline CDR1 is MNHNY and CDR2 SVGAGI (reference sequence). The CDR3 length is 11 residues. CDR3 in amino acids: CASRTDNIQYF. Written as DNA, the CDR3 is TGTGCCAGCAGGACAGATAACATTCAGTACTTC.